This is a list of T cell receptor beta chains from one sample in a study of shared clonotypes between healthy human individuals. Assay used: immunoSEQ multiplex PCR; TCRdb lists only in-frame clones, some missing. The table has around 990,000 clones, 60% to 80% seen once. Sequences were obtained from memory CD4+ T cells from PBMCs. The receptor set was obtained from a man younger than 35 in good health. Some clones in this sample may be carry-over from other donors' samples. Both conserved end residues are part of each CDR3. A D gene is named only where the DNA matches it firmly. Only some rows state a clone size, as once, few, many or a class for expanded clones.

d_call: TRBD1; clone_size: .; j_call: TRBJ2-7; v_call: TRBV7-9; cdr3_aa: CASSLSLGQGSYEQYF; cdr3_nt: TGTGCCAGCAGCCTAAGCCTGGGACAGGGCTCCTACGAGCAGTACTTC
d_call: .; clone_size: .; j_call: TRBJ1-2; v_call: TRBV19; cdr3_aa: CASSIAGSKGYGYTF; cdr3_nt: TGTGCCAGTAGTATAGCGGGCAGTAAGGGCTATGGCTACACCTTC
d_call: TRBD2; clone_size: .; j_call: TRBJ2-7; v_call: TRBV9; cdr3_aa: CASSAIAGGGAEQYF; cdr3_nt: TGTGCCAGCAGCGCGATAGCGGGAGGCGGGGCTGAGCAGTACTTC
d_call: TRBD2; clone_size: .; j_call: TRBJ2-2; v_call: TRBV7-2; cdr3_aa: CASRGGVGPGELFF; cdr3_nt: TGTGCCAGCAGGGGAGGGGTCGGGCCCGGGGAGCTGTTTTTT
d_call: .; clone_size: .; j_call: TRBJ1-1; v_call: TRBV30; cdr3_aa: CAWRGDTEAFF; cdr3_nt: TGTGCCTGGAGAGGAGACACTGAAGCTTTCTTT
d_call: .; clone_size: .; j_call: TRBJ1-2; v_call: TRBV7-2; cdr3_aa: CASSLAAGGGSTTYGYTF; cdr3_nt: TGTGCCAGCAGCTTAGCTGCGGGAGGAGGCTCGACCACCTATGGCTACACCTTC
d_call: .; clone_size: .; j_call: TRBJ2-1; v_call: TRBV2; cdr3_aa: CASSGTNSYNEQFF; cdr3_nt: TGTGCCAGCAGTGGGACTAACTCCTACAATGAGCAGTTCTTC
d_call: .; clone_size: .; j_call: TRBJ2-1; v_call: TRBV11-1; cdr3_aa: CASSFGTRYNEQFF; cdr3_nt: TGTGCCAGCAGCTTCGGGACACGTTACAATGAGCAGTTCTTC
d_call: .; clone_size: .; j_call: TRBJ2-3; v_call: TRBV5-4; cdr3_aa: CASSNRVLGFTDTQYF; cdr3_nt: TGTGCCAGCAGCAACAGGGTCCTGGGCTTTACAGATACGCAGTATTTT
d_call: TRBD2; clone_size: few; j_call: TRBJ2-5; v_call: TRBV9; cdr3_aa: CASSDPSGSGTQYF; cdr3_nt: TGTGCCAGCAGCGATCCAAGCGGGAGTGGAACCCAGTACTTC
d_call: .; clone_size: .; j_call: TRBJ2-3; v_call: TRBV9; cdr3_aa: CASSVGLDLGYTQYF; cdr3_nt: TGTGCCAGCAGCGTAGGGTTAGACCTCGGGTATACGCAGTATTTT
d_call: .; clone_size: once; j_call: TRBJ2-2; v_call: TRBV7-3; cdr3_aa: CASSLTPAGATGELFF; cdr3_nt: TGTGCCAGCAGCTTAACACCGGCAGGGGCCACCGGGGAGCTGTTTTTT
d_call: TRBD2; clone_size: .; j_call: TRBJ2-7; v_call: TRBV2; cdr3_aa: CASSEAVLAGDFEQYF; cdr3_nt: TGTGCCAGCAGTGAAGCAGTACTAGCGGGAGATTTCGAGCAGTACTTC
d_call: TRBD2; clone_size: .; j_call: TRBJ2-3; v_call: TRBV28; cdr3_aa: CASSLGGSGADTQYF; cdr3_nt: TGTGCCAGCAGTTTGGGGGGGAGTGGCGCAGATACGCAGTATTTT
d_call: TRBD2; clone_size: .; j_call: TRBJ2-1; v_call: TRBV7-3; cdr3_aa: CASSPQGAGVTDEQFF; cdr3_nt: TGTGCCAGCAGCCCGCAGGGAGCGGGGGTAACAGATGAGCAGTTCTTC
d_call: .; clone_size: .; j_call: TRBJ1-2; v_call: TRBV7-2; cdr3_aa: CASSQDSYGYTF; cdr3_nt: TGTGCCAGCAGCCAGGACAGCTATGGCTACACCTTC
d_call: .; clone_size: .; j_call: TRBJ2-7; v_call: TRBV30; cdr3_aa: CAWSVGDEQYF; cdr3_nt: TGTGCCTGGAGTGTTGGGGACGAGCAGTACTTC
d_call: TRBD2; clone_size: .; j_call: TRBJ2-7; v_call: TRBV6-1; cdr3_aa: CASGLAETYEQYF; cdr3_nt: TGTGCCTCAGGACTAGCGGAAACCTACGAGCAGTACTTC
d_call: TRBD1; clone_size: .; j_call: TRBJ2-7; v_call: TRBV27; cdr3_aa: CASSFSGTGAFERYF; cdr3_nt: TGTGCCAGCAGTTTCTCCGGGACAGGGGCCTTTGAGAGATACTTC
d_call: .; clone_size: once; j_call: TRBJ2-7; v_call: TRBV28; cdr3_aa: CASSYFQGFSYEQYF; cdr3_nt: TGTGCCAGCAGTTACTTCCAGGGTTTTTCCTACGAGCAGTACTTC
d_call: .; clone_size: .; j_call: TRBJ2-7; v_call: TRBV5-1; cdr3_aa: CASSLDMNYEQYF; cdr3_nt: TGCGCCAGCAGCTTGGACATGAACTACGAGCAGTACTTC
d_call: .; clone_size: few; j_call: TRBJ1-4; v_call: TRBV2; cdr3_aa: CASSESGPSNEKLFF; cdr3_nt: TGTGCCAGCAGTGAATCTGGACCGAGTAATGAAAAACTGTTTTTT
d_call: .; clone_size: once; j_call: TRBJ2-7; v_call: TRBV28; cdr3_aa: CASSLVGAPYEQYF; cdr3_nt: TGTGCCAGCAGTTTGGTCGGGGCCCCCTACGAGCAGTACTTC
d_call: TRBD1; clone_size: .; j_call: TRBJ1-2; v_call: TRBV5-1; cdr3_aa: CASSPGDRGYGYTF; cdr3_nt: TGCGCCAGCAGCCCTGGGGACAGGGGTTATGGCTACACCTTC
d_call: .; clone_size: .; j_call: TRBJ1-3; v_call: TRBV4-3; cdr3_aa: CASSQDLGSRGNTIYF; cdr3_nt: TGCGCCAGCAGCCAAGATCTAGGGTCGCGAGGGAACACCATATATTTT
d_call: .; clone_size: .; j_call: TRBJ2-5; v_call: TRBV6-6; cdr3_aa: CASRGGGSGSPETQYF; cdr3_nt: TGTGCCAGCAGAGGGGGGGGGTCGGGTTCCCCAGAGACCCAGTACTTC
d_call: .; clone_size: .; j_call: TRBJ1-2; v_call: TRBV10-3; cdr3_aa: CAISEVAGGYTF; cdr3_nt: TGTGCCATCAGTGAAGTAGCAGGCGGCTACACCTTC
d_call: .; clone_size: few; j_call: TRBJ1-1; v_call: TRBV28; cdr3_aa: CASNQPRAEAFF; cdr3_nt: TGTGCCAGTAATCAGCCCCGGGCTGAAGCTTTCTTT
d_call: .; clone_size: .; j_call: TRBJ2-4; v_call: TRBV15; cdr3_aa: CATSRDAPPQNIQYF; cdr3_nt: TGTGCCACCAGCAGGGACGCCCCTCCGCAAAACATTCAGTACTTC
d_call: .; clone_size: once; j_call: TRBJ1-1; v_call: TRBV9; cdr3_aa: CASSVRSSTTEAFF; cdr3_nt: TGTGCCAGCAGCGTAAGGTCATCGACCACTGAAGCTTTCTTT
d_call: TRBD1; clone_size: .; j_call: TRBJ2-6; v_call: TRBV5-1; cdr3_aa: CASRTGGSGANVLTF; cdr3_nt: TGCGCCAGCAGAACAGGGGGCTCTGGGGCCAACGTCCTGACTTTC
d_call: .; clone_size: .; j_call: TRBJ2-7; v_call: TRBV10-1; cdr3_aa: CASSEGMGPYEQYF; cdr3_nt: TGCGCCAGCAGTGAGGGTATGGGTCCCTACGAGCAGTACTTC
d_call: TRBD1; clone_size: .; j_call: TRBJ1-4; v_call: TRBV6-5; cdr3_aa: CASSSPGGQEKLFF; cdr3_nt: TGTGCCAGCAGTTCCCCAGGGGGGCAGGAAAAACTGTTTTTT
d_call: TRBD2; clone_size: .; j_call: TRBJ2-2; v_call: TRBV7-3; cdr3_aa: CASSLAGRGGELFF; cdr3_nt: TGTGCCAGCAGCTTAGCAGGGAGGGGCGGGGAGCTGTTTTTT
d_call: TRBD1; clone_size: .; j_call: TRBJ2-1; v_call: TRBV6-1; cdr3_aa: CASRQGFRDNEQFF; cdr3_nt: TGTGCCAGCAGACAGGGGTTTAGGGACAATGAGCAGTTCTTC
d_call: .; clone_size: few; j_call: TRBJ1-5; v_call: TRBV10-3; cdr3_aa: CAIRGEGKPQHF; cdr3_nt: TGTGCCATCCGTGGGGAGGGGAAGCCCCAGCATTTT
d_call: .; clone_size: .; j_call: TRBJ2-3; v_call: TRBV5-1; cdr3_aa: CASSLTSGSDTQYF; cdr3_nt: TGCGCCAGCAGCTTGACCAGCGGTTCAGATACGCAGTATTTT
d_call: TRBD1; clone_size: .; j_call: TRBJ1-4; v_call: TRBV28; cdr3_aa: CASSHDREANEKLFF; cdr3_nt: TGTGCCAGCAGTCACGACAGGGAGGCTAATGAAAAACTGTTTTTT
d_call: .; clone_size: .; j_call: TRBJ2-5; v_call: TRBV25-1; cdr3_aa: CASSEFRGGETQYF; cdr3_nt: TGTGCCAGCAGTGAATTTAGGGGTGGGGAGACCCAGTACTTC
d_call: .; clone_size: .; j_call: TRBJ2-7; v_call: TRBV7-2; cdr3_aa: CASRPGRAVSYEQYF; cdr3_nt: TGTGCCAGCAGGCCGGGTAGAGCGGTCTCCTACGAGCAGTACTTC
d_call: .; clone_size: .; j_call: TRBJ2-5; v_call: TRBV28; cdr3_aa: CASSASKETQYF; cdr3_nt: TGTGCCAGCAGCGCCAGTAAAGAGACCCAGTACTTC
d_call: TRBD1; clone_size: .; j_call: TRBJ2-5; v_call: TRBV11-1; cdr3_aa: CASSLDRGQETQYF; cdr3_nt: TGTGCCAGCAGCTTAGACAGGGGCCAAGAGACCCAGTACTTC
d_call: .; clone_size: .; j_call: TRBJ1-2; v_call: TRBV4-2; cdr3_aa: CASSQDREVLSYGYTF; cdr3_nt: TGTGCCAGCAGCCAAGATAGGGAGGTGTTATCCTATGGCTACACCTTC
d_call: TRBD1; clone_size: .; j_call: TRBJ2-3; v_call: TRBV29-1; cdr3_aa: CSVARAGGSTDTQYF; cdr3_nt: TGCAGCGTTGCCCGGGCAGGGGGCTCCACAGATACGCAGTATTTT